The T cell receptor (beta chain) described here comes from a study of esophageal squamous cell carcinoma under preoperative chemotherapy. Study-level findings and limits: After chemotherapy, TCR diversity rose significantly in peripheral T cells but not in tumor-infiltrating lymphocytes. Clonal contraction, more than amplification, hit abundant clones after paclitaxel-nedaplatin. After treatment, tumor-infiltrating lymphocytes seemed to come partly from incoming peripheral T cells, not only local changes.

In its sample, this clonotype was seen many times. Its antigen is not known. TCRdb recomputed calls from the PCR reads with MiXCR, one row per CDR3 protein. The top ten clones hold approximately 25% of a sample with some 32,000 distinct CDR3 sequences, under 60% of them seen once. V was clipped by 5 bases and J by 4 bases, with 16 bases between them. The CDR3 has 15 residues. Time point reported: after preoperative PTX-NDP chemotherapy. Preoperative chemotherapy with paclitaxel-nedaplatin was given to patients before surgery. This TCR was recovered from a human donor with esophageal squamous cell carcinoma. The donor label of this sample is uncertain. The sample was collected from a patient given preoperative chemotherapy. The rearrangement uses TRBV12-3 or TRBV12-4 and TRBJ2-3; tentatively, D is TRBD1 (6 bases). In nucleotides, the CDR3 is TGTGCCAGCAGTCCCCGAGGCAGGGGTGCAGATACGCAGTATTTT. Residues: CASSPRGRGADTQYF.